This passage covers 10 T cell receptor beta chains from one sample sequenced in a study of blood T cell repertoires in COVID-19. Here immunoSEQ multiplex PCR was the method, and the copy in TCRdb shows in-frame clones only, minus some. In the table there are about 260,000 clones, just under 90% of which are singletons. Sequenced sample: PBMCs or T cells enriched from blood (not recorded which). The receptors shown here come from a man aged 45 to 65 who had been exposed to COVID-19.

This rearrangement joins TRBV7-9 to TRBJ2-5; weak D call: TRBD1 (6 bases). This CDR3 has 16 residues. V was clipped by 6 bases and J by 5 bases, with 22 bases between them. The germline V gene encodes CDR1 SEHNR and CDR2 FQNEAQ (reference sequence). DNA of the CDR3: TGTGCCAGCAGATCCCCCCCCACAGGGCCAGGGGAGACCCAGTACTTC. Translated, it gives CASRSPPTGPGETQYF.

The chain carries TRBV3-1 (or the pseudogene TRBV3-2) and TRBJ1-2; 8 bases match TRBD1. In germline, CDR1 is LGHDT, CDR2 YNNKEL (reference sequence). V trimming: 4 bases; J trimming: 5 bases; junction bases outside the gene matches: 12. This CDR3 comprises 16 residues. The CDR3 spells CASSLRRTGTRYGYTF. The CDR3 nucleotides read TGTGCCAGCAGCCTCCGCCGGACAGGGACAAGGTATGGCTACACCTTC.

The chain links TRBV24-1 to TRBJ2-5; unclear D gene. The CDR3 sequence is 16 residues long. Between the trimmed V and J ends, which lost 0 bases and 3 bases, there was a span of 13 bases. Germline V gene lookup returns CDR1 KGHDR and CDR2 SFDVKD. In DNA form, the CDR3 reads TGTGCCACCAGTGATTTGGATGGTTTAGATGAAGAGACCCAGTACTTC. Translation: CATSDLDGLDEETQYF.

This clone was seen only a few times. CDR3 residues: CASSIKQKNTGELFF. The CDR3 nucleotides are TGTGCCAGCAGCATCAAACAGAAGAACACCGGGGAGCTGTTTTTT. The chain has TRBV5-4 and TRBJ2-2; no definite D call. The CDR3 consists of 15 residues. V was clipped by 4 bases and J by 1 base, with 11 bases between them. Germline V gene sequence: CDR1 SGHNT, CDR2 YYREEE (reference sequence).

This clone was seen only a few times. The rearrangement joins TRBV10-3 to TRBJ1-5, with unresolved D. Trimming stripped 0 bases from V and 12 bases from J, with 9 bases between. CDR3 length: 12 amino acids. Germline-derived CDR1 and CDR2 are ENHRY and SYGVKD. This CDR3 is CAISESREVQHF. The DNA of the CDR3 is TGTGCCATCAGTGAGTCGAGGGAGGTCCAGCATTTT.

The chain links TRBV5-1 to TRBJ2-6; D call uncertain. Germline V lookup: CDR1 SGHRS, CDR2 YFSETQ. The CDR3 covers 17 residues. The ends were cut back, 4 bases at V and 1 base at J, with 15 bases in the middle. DNA for the CDR3: TGCGCCAGCAGCCGTACTGTCGAGTGGTCTGGGGCCAACGTCCTGACTTTC. Its protein product is CASSRTVEWSGANVLTF. Drawing the rest from reference TRBV5-1 and TRBJ2-6, the complete variable domain is KAGVTQTPRYLIKTRGQQVTLSCSPISGHRSVSWYQQTPGQGLQFLFEYFSETQRNKGNFPGRFSGRQFSNSRSEMNVSTLELGDSALYLCASSRTVEWSGANVLTFGAGSRLTVL.

This chain links TRBV2 with TRBJ2-5; 8 nucleotides align to TRBD2. This CDR3 is 16 amino acids long. From germline, CDR1 is SNHLY and CDR2 FYNNEI. The trim removed 4 bases at V and 0 bases at J, leaving 7 bases unmatched. CDR3: CASSVVAGTYQETQYF. In nucleotides, the CDR3 is TGTGCCAGCAGTGTGGTAGCGGGGACCTACCAAGAGACCCAGTACTTC.

This clone has a single count. The chain links TRBV28 to TRBJ1-2; TRBD1 is a possible D gene (5 bases). With 4 bases removed from V and 8 bases from J, the gap between germline ends came to 14 bases. The CDR3 is made up of 13 amino acids. The germline gives CDR1 MDHEN, CDR2 SYDVKM. CDR3 DNA sequence: TGTGCCAGCAGTTCCCCCCAGGGTCGCGGCTACACCTTC. It specifies CASSSPQGRGYTF.

This chain joins TRBV6-5 and TRBJ1-1; unclear D gene. Trimming removed 2 bases at V and 1 base at J, with 5 bases between. This CDR3 is 13 amino acids long. Germline-derived CDR1 and CDR2 are MNHEY and SVGAGI. The CDR3 region has the DNA TGTGCCAGCAGTTACCTCCCGAACACTGAAGCTTTCTTT. Translation: CASSYLPNTEAFF.

Concerning this clone: The germline gene is not matched at one end of the junction; a read error may be the cause. The chain carries TRBV19 and TRBJ1-5; no clear D. There are 16 residues in the CDR3. CDR1 is LNHDA, CDR2 SQIVND, per germline (reference sequence). CDR3 residues: CASSIPGLIDNKPQHF. The CDR3 DNA sequence: TGTGCCAGTAGTATCCCAGGCCTGATTGACAATAAGCCCCAGCATTTT. Full variable domain (missing parts from reference TRBV19 and TRBJ1-5): DGGITQSPKYLFRKEGQNVTLSCEQNLNHDAMYWYRQDPGQGLRLIYYSQIVNDFQKGDIAEGYSVSREKKESFPLTVTSAQKNPTAFYLCASSIPGLIDNKPQHFGDGTRLSIL.